A single sample gave rise to the 23 T cell receptor beta chains below, sequenced in a study of blood T cell repertoires in COVID-19. The repertoire was sequenced with immunoSEQ multiplex PCR; TCRdb's copy has only in-frame clones and lacks some. The repertoire holds fewer than 120,000 clones, with 70% to 90% as singletons. Material for sequencing was peripheral blood. The receptors shown here come from a human donor in a cohort sampled during active COVID-19.

The chain combines TRBV5-1 with TRBJ1-1; tentative D call: TRBD1 (6 bases). In germline, CDR1 is SGHRS, CDR2 YFSETQ. This CDR3 is built from 14 residues. Trimming cost V 7 bases and J 3 bases, with 16 bases left between them. CDR3 protein: CASGTGTSYTEAFF. The CDR3 DNA is TGCGCCAGCGGTACCGGGACATCCTACACTGAAGCTTTCTTT.

The J gene is TRBJ2-3, the V gene TRBV7-3; 9 bases are shared with TRBD1. Trimming at V came to 5 bases and at J to 3 bases, leaving 6 bases not matched to a gene. The CDR3 is 15 amino acids. Germline CDR1 and CDR2: SGHTA and FQGTGA. CDR3 DNA sequence: TGTGCCAGCAGCCCCGGGGACAGGGCTACAGATACGCAGTATTTT. Translation: CASSPGDRATDTQYF.

In this sample, this clone turned up a few times. This chain connects TRBV3-1 (or the pseudogene TRBV3-2) to TRBJ2-5; D is perhaps TRBD2 (6 bases). This CDR3 region has 17 residues. Germline V gives CDR1 LGHDT, CDR2 YNNKEL (reference sequence). The V end lost 0 bases, the J end lost 5 bases, and 19 bases lay between the germline ends. In DNA form, the CDR3 reads TGTGCCAGCAGCCAAGAGGGAGTGGGGGGACCAATTGAGACCCAGTACTTC. This translates into CASSQEGVGGPIETQYF.

The V call is TRBV5-1, the J call TRBJ2-5; TRBD1 is a possible D gene (5 bases). CDR3 length: 12 residues. Trimming removed 4 bases at V and 5 bases at J, with 9 bases between. Per germline, CDR1 SGHRS and CDR2 YFSETQ. CDR3 loop: CASSLTVETQYF. DNA of the CDR3: TGCGCCAGCAGCCTGACAGTGGAGACCCAGTACTTC.

The chain recombines TRBV4-1 with TRBJ1-5; no clear D. Germline V lookup: CDR1 MGHRA, CDR2 YSYEKL. The CDR3 covers 15 residues. V was clipped by 2 bases and J by 1 base, with 9 bases between them. The CDR3 loop reads CASSQPFGSNQPQHF. CDR3 DNA: TGCGCCAGCAGCCAACCCTTCGGGAGCAATCAGCCCCAGCATTTT.

The chain joins TRBV19 to TRBJ2-1; 8 bases fit TRBD1. With V trimmed by 4 bases and J by 3 bases, 5 bases remained unmatched. Germline CDR1 is LNHDA and CDR2 is SQIVND (reference sequence). The CDR3 consists of 15 residues. CDR3 coding DNA: TGTGCCAGTAGTAAAAAAGGACAGGGCTACAATGAGCAGTTCTTC. It encodes CASSKKGQGYNEQFF.

The CDR3 coding sequence is TGTGCCATCAGTGAGGGGCTAGCGGGGTCGTTTGAGCAGTTCTTC. It yields the protein CAISEGLAGSFEQFF. The V and J genes are TRBV10-3 and TRBJ2-1; 9 positions match TRBD2. J lost 9 bases, V lost 2 bases, and 8 bases had no gene match. CDR1 and CDR2 from the germline V gene are ENHRY and SYGVKD. CDR3 length: 15 residues.

This sequence joins TRBV19 and TRBJ1-1; D not resolved. The germline CDR1 and CDR2 sequences are LNHDA and SQIVND (reference sequence). This CDR3 has 12 residues. The germline V and J ends were trimmed by 9 bases and 7 bases, with 15 bases remaining between them. The CDR3 nucleotides read TGTGCCAGCGGTCGTACTTATGTTGAAGCTTTCTTT. This translates into CASGRTYVEAFF. The full variable domain, in which reference TRBV19 and TRBJ1-1 provide the parts outside the CDR3, is DGGITQSPKYLFRKEGQNVTLSCEQNLNHDAMYWYRQDPGQGLRLIYYSQIVNDFQKGDIAEGYSVSREKKESFPLTVTSAQKNPTAFYLCASGRTYVEAFFGQGTRLTVV.

Comment on this clone: The junction does not match germline at one end; this may be a read error. Other DNA sequences in the same sample also yield this CDR3. V gene TRBV10-3 combines with J gene TRBJ2-7; 7 nucleotides match TRBD1. This CDR3 is built from 14 residues. Germline loops: CDR1 ENHRY, CDR2 SYGVKD. Here the CDR3 DNA reads TGCGCCGCTCTACAGGGGATGGGTTCCTACGAGCAGTACTTC. Residues: CAALQGMGSYEQYF.

This clone was recorded many times. The rearrangement links TRBV30 to TRBJ1-2, with 8 bases that match TRBD1. The ends lost 3 bases at V and 7 bases at J; junction bases unmatched: 4. Germline CDR1 is GTSNPN and CDR2 is SVGIG (reference sequence). The CDR3 covers 12 residues. CDR3 in DNA: TGTGCCTGGAGGACGACAGGGGCTGGCTACACCTTC. Translation gives CAWRTTGAGYTF.

This clone appeared once. The CDR3 reads CASRPMDRGTGNTIYF. The CDR3 bases are TGTGCCAGCAGGCCCATGGACAGGGGAACTGGAAACACCATATATTTT. V gene TRBV27 combines with J gene TRBJ1-3; 9 bases are shared with TRBD1. Trimming removed 6 bases from V and 2 bases from J; junction bases left unmatched: 8. The germline gives CDR1 MNHEY, CDR2 SMNVEV (reference sequence). This CDR3 is 16 amino acids long.

The chain joins TRBV10-3 to TRBJ1-1; no clear D. CDR3 size: 13 residues. Germline loops: CDR1 ENHRY, CDR2 SYGVKD. V lost 6 bases and J 2 bases, leaving 10 bases between the germline ends. DNA of the CDR3: TGTGCCATCAGGGTTGGGCTAAACACTGAAGCTTTCTTT. Its translation: CAIRVGLNTEAFF.

DNA of the CDR3: TGTGCCATCGGCAGACAGGGGGGGGAGACCCAGTACTTC. Protein: CAIGRQGGETQYF. The chain uses TRBV10-3 and TRBJ2-5; 9 bases are shared with TRBD1. CDR3 length: 13 amino acids. V lost 8 bases and J lost 5; bases outside the gene matches: 6. Germline V gives CDR1 ENHRY, CDR2 SYGVKD.

CDR3: CASSQHTGRPGNTIYF. In nucleotides, the CDR3 is TGTGCCAGCAGCCAACACACAGGGCGGCCAGGAAACACCATATATTTT. The chain employs TRBV3-1 (or the pseudogene TRBV3-2) and TRBJ1-3, with TRBD1 as a possible D gene (6 bases). V was pared by 2 bases and J by 4 bases, with 15 bases between. The germline V gene encodes CDR1 LGHDT and CDR2 YNNKEL (reference sequence). The CDR3 totals 16 residues.

The rearrangement links TRBV30 to TRBJ1-3; D is ambiguous. The germline gives CDR1 GTSNPN, CDR2 SVGIG (reference sequence). V lost 5 bases and J 2 bases, leaving 22 bases between the germline ends. The CDR3 has 17 amino acids. CDR3 in DNA: TGTGCCTGGTACGGGCTAAGCCGGGAAGGAGCTGGAAACACCATATATTTT. Amino acids: CAWYGLSREGAGNTIYF.

This chain links TRBV19 with TRBJ2-3; TRBD1 is a possible D gene (6 bases). The CDR3 has 14 amino acids. Between the trimmed V and J ends, which lost 5 bases and 2 bases, there was a span of 11 bases. CDR1 LNHDA and CDR2 SQIVND come from the germline V gene (reference sequence). In DNA form, the CDR3 reads TGTGCCAGTAGTGGGGGCAGCCTCACAGATACGCAGTATTTT. Protein sequence: CASSGGSLTDTQYF.

The chain employs TRBV6-5 and TRBJ1-2, with TRBD1 matching over 12 bases. V dropped 6 bases and J dropped 7; count of bases not matched to a gene: 6. CDR1 is MNHEY and CDR2 is SVGAGI in the germline V gene. This CDR3 spans 14 amino acids. The CDR3 loop reads CASRPGQGARGYTF. As DNA, the CDR3 is TGTGCCAGCAGACCGGGACAGGGGGCGCGTGGCTACACCTTC.

The gene calls are TRBV6-5 and TRBJ1-5, with 10 bases that match TRBD1. The CDR3 spans 15 residues. CDR1 MNHEY and CDR2 SVGAGI come from the germline V gene. The V segment lost 5 bases and the J segment 6 bases; nucleotides outside the gene matches: 7. CDR3 residues: CASSTQTGGFQPQHF. CDR3 sequence (DNA): TGTGCCAGCAGTACCCAGACAGGGGGCTTTCAGCCCCAGCATTTT.

The chain combines TRBV29-1 with TRBJ1-1, with 7 bases fitting TRBD1. The CDR3 length is 13 residues. The germline CDR1 and CDR2 sequences are SQVTM and ANQGSEA. With V trimmed by 8 bases and J by 0 bases, 6 bases remained unmatched. Here the CDR3 reads CSCRGAMNTEAFF. CDR3 sequence (DNA): TGCAGCTGCAGGGGGGCCATGAACACTGAAGCTTTCTTT. Looking up the rest from reference TRBV29-1 and TRBJ1-1 gives the full variable domain: SAVISQKPSRDICQRGTSLTIQCQVDSQVTMMFWYRQQPGQSLTLIATANQGSEATYESGFVIDKFPISRPNLTFSTLTVSNMSPEDSSIYLCSCRGAMNTEAFFGQGTRLTVV.

The V call is TRBV5-1, the J call TRBJ1-1; 9 bases map to TRBD1. Trimming at V came to 0 bases and at J to 7 bases, leaving 10 bases not matched to a gene. This CDR3 region has 16 residues. Germline V gives CDR1 SGHRS, CDR2 YFSETQ. CDR3 nucleotide sequence: TGCGCCAGCAGCTTGGCTCCAGCCGGGACAGGGAGTGAAGCTTTCTTT. The encoded protein is CASSLAPAGTGSEAFF.

The V and J genes are TRBV10-3 and TRBJ1-4, with TRBD1 matching 7 bases. V shed 6 bases, J shed 4 bases, and the junction held 5 bases outside the gene matches. CDR1 is ENHRY, CDR2 SYGVKD, per germline. CDR3 length: 14 residues. The CDR3 sequence: CAISNGTVNEKLFF. CDR3 DNA: TGTGCCATCAGCAATGGGACAGTTAATGAAAAACTGTTTTTT.

The rearrangement joins TRBV2 to TRBJ2-5; D not certain. Trimming took off 1 base at V and 0 bases at J, with 6 bases between the two ends. Germline V gene data show CDR1 as SNHLY and CDR2 as FYNNEI. The CDR3 is 14 residues long. The CDR3 region has the DNA TGTGCCAGCAGTGAAGACATCTACCAAGAGACCCAGTACTTC. It specifies CASSEDIYQETQYF.

The V and J genes are TRBV2 and TRBJ2-7; 7 nucleotides match TRBD1. The trim removed 8 bases at V and 5 bases at J, leaving 6 bases unmatched. The V gene's germline CDR1 is SNHLY and CDR2 FYNNEI. The CDR3 loop spans 12 amino acids. The CDR3 protein is CASGLQGDEQYF. The CDR3 nucleotides read TGTGCCAGCGGCCTTCAGGGGGACGAGCAGTACTTC.